The 23 T cell receptor beta chains below all came from one sample that was sequenced in a study of blood T cell repertoires in COVID-19. The method was immunoSEQ multiplex PCR; TCRdb's version includes in-frame clones alone and lacks a portion of them. The table shows about 190,000 clones, with 82% occurring only once. What was sequenced was peripheral blood. The receptors were sampled from an older woman with COVID-19, enrolled during active disease.

This clone was observed many times. The chain links TRBV7-8 to TRBJ2-3; a weak D match, TRBD2 (6 bases). This CDR3 contains 18 residues. V was pared by 0 bases and J by 2 bases, with 18 bases between. Germline V gives CDR1 SGHVS, CDR2 FQNEAQ. This CDR3 is CASSLAKEGTGLTDTQYF. As DNA, the CDR3 is TGTGCCAGCAGCTTAGCGAAAGAGGGGACTGGACTCACAGATACGCAGTATTTT.

The chain uses TRBV19 and TRBJ1-1, with TRBD1 matching over 10 bases. The CDR3 consists of 15 residues. CDR1 and CDR2 from the germline V gene are LNHDA and SQIVND (reference sequence). The V gene end was trimmed by 5 bases and the J gene end by 3 bases; junction bases not matched to a gene: 6. The CDR3 sequence: CASSVRTGGHTEAFF. CDR3 nucleotides: TGTGCCAGTAGTGTACGGACAGGGGGGCACACTGAAGCTTTCTTT.

The J gene is TRBJ2-7, the V gene TRBV11-2; 11 bases align to TRBD2. The CDR3 sequence is 17 residues long. Losses at the gene ends were 4 bases for V and 0 bases for J; bases not matched to a gene: 8. Germline V gene sequence: CDR1 SGHAT, CDR2 FQNNGV. The CDR3 region is CASSWLAGGPSSYEQYF. DNA for the CDR3: TGTGCCAGCAGCTGGCTAGCGGGAGGCCCGAGCTCCTACGAGCAGTACTTC.

This clone appeared many times. The chain's CDR3 is CASSSRQGDYGYTF. CDR3 in DNA: TGTGCCAGCAGCTCACGACAGGGGGACTATGGCTACACCTTC. The chain is built from TRBV5-4 and TRBJ1-2, with TRBD1 identical over 9 bases. The CDR3 consists of 14 residues. Germline values: CDR1 SGHNT, CDR2 YYREEE (reference sequence). The V gene end was trimmed by 3 bases and the J gene end by 3 bases; junction bases not matched to a gene: 3.

This chain connects TRBV4-1 to TRBJ2-7; a possible D gene is TRBD1 (6 bases). V was shortened by 2 bases and J by 2 bases, with 16 bases between the two germline ends. Germline CDR1 is MGHRA and CDR2 is YSYEKL. The CDR3 contains 16 residues. CDR3 coding DNA: TGCGCCAGCAGCCAACACAGGACAGTAGCTACCTACGAGCAGTACTTC. Its translation is CASSQHRTVATYEQYF.

The V gene is TRBV3-1 (or the pseudogene TRBV3-2), the J gene TRBJ2-3, with D uncertain. V was clipped by 1 base and J by 1 base, with 9 bases between them. From germline, CDR1 is LGHDT and CDR2 YNNKEL (reference sequence). The CDR3 has 15 residues. The CDR3 DNA follows: TGTGCCAGCAGCCAAGGCCTCCAGGGCACAGATACGCAGTATTTT. It translates to CASSQGLQGTDTQYF.

The V gene is TRBV12-3 or TRBV12-4, the J gene TRBJ1-6; D unclear. There are 12 residues in the CDR3. V was shortened by 11 bases and J by 7 bases, with 12 bases between the two germline ends. Here the CDR3 reads CASTGWNSPLHF. CDR3 nucleotides: TGTGCCTCTACGGGTTGGAATTCACCCCTCCACTTT.

The chain employs TRBV5-6 and TRBJ2-2, with D maybe TRBD1 (6 bases). V was cut by 4 bases and J by 1 base, with 17 bases left in between. The CDR3 is 17 amino acids. Germline V gene data show CDR1 as SGHDT and CDR2 as YYEEEE. The CDR3 spells CASSASGTRLNTGELFF. The CDR3 bases are TGTGCCAGCAGCGCATCGGGGACACGGTTGAACACCGGGGAGCTGTTTTTT.

This chain connects TRBV10-3 to TRBJ2-1; possible D gene TRBD1, 5 bases. Germline V gene data show CDR1 as ENHRY and CDR2 as SYGVKD. The CDR3 has 15 amino acids. With 0 bases removed from V and 15 bases from J, the gap between germline ends came to 21 bases. CDR3 DNA: TGTGCCATCAGTGAGTCGGCAGGTGAACTGGTCGACAGGTTCTTC. Translated: CAISESAGELVDRFF.

This clone was picked up a small number of times. The rearrangement uses TRBV28 and TRBJ1-2; no firm D call. V lost 10 bases to trimming and J lost 4 bases, with 16 bases between them. Looked up from germline, CDR1 is MDHEN and CDR2 is SYDVKM. The CDR3 consists of 13 residues. Here the CDR3 DNA reads TGTGCCACCAAAACCCAGGCTGGCTATGGCTACACCTTC. Translated, it gives CATKTQAGYGYTF.

The chain uses TRBV28 and TRBJ1-2, with TRBD1 identical over 8 bases. CDR1 is MDHEN, CDR2 SYDVKM, per germline. The J segment lost 8 bases and the V segment lost 5 bases, leaving 7 bases of the junction unmatched. This CDR3 has 13 residues. CDR3 coding DNA: TGTGCCAGCAGTGACAGGGGCCTGCGGGGCTACACCTTC. Translated, it gives CASSDRGLRGYTF.

This chain uses TRBV6-5 with TRBJ2-2, with a weak D call TRBD1 (5 bases). The CDR3 extends over 15 amino acids. Germline V lookup: CDR1 MNHEY, CDR2 SVGAGI. The ends were cut back, 0 bases at V and 3 bases at J, with 8 bases in the middle. The chain's CDR3 is CASSYSRVDTGELFF. DNA of the CDR3: TGTGCCAGCAGTTACTCCAGGGTGGACACCGGGGAGCTGTTTTTT.

This chain links TRBV7-2 with TRBJ1-5; D remains ambiguous. Trimming took 5 bases from V and 6 from J, leaving 8 bases between them. Looked up from germline, CDR1 is SGHTA and CDR2 is FQGNSA. This CDR3 has 12 amino acids. CDR3 protein: CASSKAGQPQHF. The CDR3 DNA follows: TGTGCCAGCAGCAAAGCAGGTCAGCCCCAGCATTTT.

The chain couples TRBV28 to TRBJ2-7, with 7 nucleotides matching TRBD2. With 7 bases clipped from V and 2 bases from J, the junction kept 11 bases outside the gene matches. Germline V CDR1 and CDR2: MDHEN, SYDVKM. CDR3 length: 15 residues. In nucleotides, the CDR3 is TGTGCCAGCAACGCTCCGGGACTACCGACCTACGAGCAGTACTTC. As protein: CASNAPGLPTYEQYF.

The chain employs TRBV7-9 and TRBJ2-5; 9 nucleotides line up with TRBD1. There are 15 residues in the CDR3. Losses at the gene ends were 5 bases for V and 9 bases for J; bases not matched to a gene: 13. Germline V CDR1 and CDR2: SEHNR, FQNEAQ (reference sequence). The CDR3 region has the DNA TGTGCCAGCAGCACGAGGACAGGGGAGGGGGTTTCCCAGTACTTC. It is translated as CASSTRTGEGVSQYF.

Written as DNA, the CDR3 is TGTGCCAGCAGCCGCGACAGGAACTCCTACGAGCAGTACTTC. Protein sequence: CASSRDRNSYEQYF. This chain joins TRBV7-2 and TRBJ2-7, with TRBD1 as a possible D gene (6 bases). The germline gives CDR1 SGHTA, CDR2 FQGNSA. The CDR3 length is 14 residues. The V end was cut by 5 bases, the J end by 0 bases, with 11 bases between. Variable domain in full (rest from reference TRBV7-2 and TRBJ2-7): GAGVSQSPSNKVTEKGKDVELRCDPISGHTALYWYRQSLGQGLEFLIYFQGNSAPDKSGLPSDRFSAERTGGSVSTLTIQRTQQEDSAVYLCASSRDRNSYEQYFGPGTRLTVT.

The chain recombines TRBV6-5 with TRBJ1-5; no definite D call. The V end lost 7 bases, the J end lost 0 bases, and 7 bases lay between the germline ends. Germline values: CDR1 MNHEY, CDR2 SVGAGI. This CDR3 region has 13 residues. CDR3 in DNA: TGTGCCAGCAAGGACTATAGCAATCAGCCCCAGCATTTT. This gives the protein CASKDYSNQPQHF.

The chain couples TRBV7-8 to TRBJ1-1; 8 bases align to TRBD1. This CDR3 has 13 amino acids. V shed 3 bases and J 7 bases; nucleotides not matched to a gene: 4. CDR1 and CDR2 (germline): SGHVS, FQNEAQ. The CDR3 spells CASSLDRALEAFF. CDR3 DNA: TGTGCCAGCAGCTTGGACAGGGCACTTGAAGCTTTCTTT.

Many counts were recorded for this clone. The chain links TRBV5-5 to TRBJ2-1; D is possibly TRBD1 (5 bases). Between the trimmed V and J ends, which lost 3 bases and 2 bases, there was a span of 15 bases. There are 16 residues in the CDR3. Germline V lookup: CDR1 SGHKS, CDR2 YYEKEE (reference sequence). The CDR3, as DNA: TGTGCCAGCAGCTCGGGTACGACAGCCCCCTACAATGAGCAGTTCTTC. This translates into CASSSGTTAPYNEQFF.

V gene TRBV25-1 combines with J gene TRBJ2-5; perhaps TRBD1 as D (6 bases). Germline lookup yields CDR1 MGHDK and CDR2 SYGVNS. The CDR3 runs to 13 residues. Trimming cost V 7 bases and J 2 bases, with 11 bases left between them. This chain's CDR3 is CASTGTPQETQYF. DNA for the CDR3: TGTGCCAGCACCGGGACACCTCAAGAGACCCAGTACTTC.

This clone was found a few times. The chain recombines TRBV28 with TRBJ1-4; D may be TRBD1 (6 bases). V was cut by 5 bases and J by 5 bases, with 12 bases left in between. Looked up from germline, CDR1 is MDHEN and CDR2 is SYDVKM. CDR3 size: 14 residues. CDR3 sequence reads: CASSQGGVNEKLFF. In DNA, the CDR3 is TGTGCCAGCAGTCAAGGGGGAGTAAATGAAAAACTGTTTTTT.

The rearrangement links TRBV7-8 to TRBJ2-1, with a possible D match to TRBD1 (6 bases). Trimming removed 1 base from V and 0 bases from J, with 16 bases in between. There are 18 residues in the CDR3. From germline, CDR1 is SGHVS and CDR2 FQNEAQ. CDR3 sequence reads: CASSLVGGVRSSYNEQFF. The CDR3 bases are TGTGCCAGCAGCTTAGTAGGGGGAGTCCGCTCCTCCTACAATGAGCAGTTCTTC.

The chain recombines TRBV28 with TRBJ1-3, with 7 nucleotides matching TRBD1. CDR1 and CDR2 (germline): MDHEN, SYDVKM. The CDR3 extends over 15 amino acids. Trimming removed 3 bases from V and 5 bases from J; junction bases left unmatched: 7. The DNA of the CDR3 is TGTGCCAGCAGTTTCCTCACAGGGGAGAGAAACACCATATATTTT. It specifies CASSFLTGERNTIYF.